This TCR beta chain was obtained from a study of T cells in Graves' hyperthyroidism and ophthalmopathy. Amplified TCR beta CDR3 regions came from RNA transcripts. With the HTBI primer set, the TCR CDR3 went through a first round of RT-PCR. MiXCR, run by TCRdb on the multiplex PCR reads, gives a single entry per CDR3 protein. The sample comprises roughly 250,000 distinct CDR3 sequences, roughly 22% of which are singletons, and approximately 60% rests with the top ten. This CDR3 is 16 amino acids long. The germline V gene encodes CDR1 DFQATT and CDR2 SNEGSKA (reference sequence). V dropped 2 bases and J dropped 2 bases, with 19 bases sitting between them.

The specimen was blood. The genes are TRBV20-1 and TRBJ2-7; D tentatively reads TRBD1 or TRBD2 (6 bases each). The sequence derives from a man aged 25-45 years with Graves' ophthalmopathy. CDR3 bases: TGCAGTGCTAGATCCGGTTCAGCTGGGGGGCCCTACGAGCAGTACTTC. This codes for CSARSGSAGGPYEQYF.